The rows below give T cell receptor beta chains drawn from one sample of a study of blood T cell repertoires in COVID-19. Libraries were prepared by immunoSEQ multiplex PCR; TCRdb keeps only in-frame clonotypes and omits some of them. The sample lists 150,000 to 200,000 clones, 86% seen once, with over 7% in the top ten. The sequenced sample was PBMCs or T cells enriched from blood (not recorded which). These receptors came from a woman under 40 who had recovered from COVID-19. Both conserved end residues are part of each CDR3. Fields, in order: D gene, V gene, J gene, clone size, CDR3 DNA, CDR3 protein. The D gene is left open where the match is weak. Expanded clones are given a class, and other clones once, few, many or no size at all.

D: TRBD2; V: TRBV28; J: TRBJ2-3; size: .; DNA: TGTGCCAGCACCCGCGGGAGGGCTCTCGCAGATACGCAGTATTTT; CDR3: CASTRGRALADTQYF
D: TRBD2; V: TRBV27; J: TRBJ2-7; size: once; DNA: TGTGCCAGCAGTACGGGGACTAGCGTCTCCTACGAGCAGTACTTC; CDR3: CASSTGTSVSYEQYF
D: .; V: TRBV6-1; J: TRBJ2-7; size: .; DNA: TGTGCCAGCAGTGAAGGGGGCGACTACGAGCAGTACTTC; CDR3: CASSEGGDYEQYF
D: .; V: TRBV5-6; J: TRBJ1-2; size: .; DNA: TGTGCCAGCAGCTTCAGGGGAAGGGACTATGGCTACACCTTC; CDR3: CASSFRGRDYGYTF
D: TRBD1; V: TRBV6-5; J: TRBJ1-1; size: .; DNA: TGTGCCAGCAGGTGGGACAGGGGTACTGAAGCTTTCTTT; CDR3: CASRWDRGTEAFF
D: .; V: TRBV30; J: TRBJ1-5; size: .; DNA: TGTGCCTGGAAGCAGAGGGGGTATAGCAATCAGCCCCAGCATTTT; CDR3: CAWKQRGYSNQPQHF
D: .; V: TRBV7-9; J: TRBJ2-1; size: few; DNA: TGTGCCAGCAGCTTGACTCAAGGCTCCTACAATGAGCAGTTCTTC; CDR3: CASSLTQGSYNEQFF
D: .; V: TRBV5-1; J: TRBJ1-1; size: .; DNA: TGCGCCAGCAGCTTACCGAGGGATTCGAACACTGAAGCTTTCTTT; CDR3: CASSLPRDSNTEAFF
D: TRBD2; V: TRBV19; J: TRBJ2-1; size: few; DNA: TGTGCCAGTAGTAGGACGAGGACTAGCGGGTACAACAATGAGCAGTTCTTC; CDR3: CASSRTRTSGYNNEQFF
D: TRBD1; V: TRBV19; J: TRBJ1-3; size: .; DNA: TGTGCCAGTAGTTCACAGGGGACGGTTGGAAACACCATATATTTT; CDR3: CASSSQGTVGNTIYF
D: TRBD1; V: TRBV6-5; J: TRBJ1-2; size: once; DNA: TGTGCCAGCAGAGGGACAGGGAGCTATGGCTACACCTTC; CDR3: CASRGTGSYGYTF
D: TRBD2; V: TRBV28; J: TRBJ2-7; size: .; DNA: TGTGCCAGCAGGAACGGACTAGCGGGAGTCTACGAGCAGTACTTC; CDR3: CASRNGLAGVYEQYF